The 14 T cell receptor beta chains reported below all come from one sample, sequenced in a study of CD8 T cells in ankylosing spondylitis. The study, taken as a whole, reports: A motif of roughly 8 highly homologous TCR beta variants was seen as apparently characteristic of ankylosing spondylitis blood.

The antigens for these receptors are not known. From the 5' RACE reads, TCRdb called clonotypes with MiXCR, one entry per CDR3 protein. The sample consists of roughly 400,000 distinct CDR3 sequences, around 22% of them appearing once. Sequences were obtained from blood, either unsorted or a sorted T cell fraction (not recorded which). All receptors derive from a male donor with ankylosing spondylitis.

In this sample, this clonotype turned up a few times. The chain links TRBV7-6 to TRBJ2-3, with D perhaps assigned TRBD1 or TRBD2 (5 bases each). Trimming pared 5 bases from V and 5 bases from J, leaving 11 bases between. CDR1 is SGHVS and CDR2 is FNYEAQ in the germline V gene. The CDR3 length is 13 residues. The CDR3 loop is CASSRRGVDTQYF. DNA of the CDR3: TGTGCCAGCAGCCGCCGAGGGGTAGATACGCAGTATTTT.

This clonotype was recorded a few times. The chain couples TRBV12-3 or TRBV12-4 to TRBJ2-3; 7 bases agree with TRBD2. J lost 0 bases, V lost 3 bases, and 3 bases had no gene match. The CDR3 spans 15 residues. CDR3 residues: CASSFLRGSTDTQYF. The CDR3 coding sequence is TGTGCCAGCAGTTTTTTGCGGGGGAGCACAGATACGCAGTATTTT.

The V gene is TRBV6-4, the J gene TRBJ2-1; D unresolved. Germline-derived CDR1 and CDR2 are MRHNA and SNTAGT. Between the trimmed V and J ends, which lost 3 bases and 1 base, there was a span of 10 bases. The CDR3 has 15 residues. The CDR3 reads CASSDSGQSYNEQFF. The CDR3 DNA follows: TGTGCCAGCAGTGATTCGGGTCAGTCCTACAATGAGCAGTTCTTC.

The CDR3 spells CSAAPGAGRYNEQFF. The CDR3 region has the DNA TGCAGTGCCGCGCCGGGAGCGGGAAGGTACAATGAGCAGTTCTTC. V gene TRBV20-1 combines with J gene TRBJ2-1; 7 nucleotides match TRBD2. V lost 6 bases, J lost 4 bases, and 12 bases stayed unmatched. Germline lookup yields CDR1 DFQATT and CDR2 SNEGSKA (reference sequence). The CDR3 is 15 residues long.

This clonotype was counted only a few times. V and J are TRBV20-1 and TRBJ2-2, with TRBD2 identical over 7 bases. Germline CDR1 is DFQATT and CDR2 is SNEGSKA (reference sequence). The V and J ends lost 6 bases and 0 bases, in that order; junction bases with no gene match: 16. The CDR3 sequence is 18 residues long. The CDR3 DNA reads as TGCAGTGCGTTCTTTCCTAACGGGAGGAAATCGAACACCGGGGAGCTGTTTTTT. Translation: CSAFFPNGRKSNTGELFF.

This clonotype was detected a few times. The chain has TRBV11-3 and TRBJ2-5; D remains ambiguous. From germline, CDR1 is SGHNT and CDR2 YENEEA. The CDR3 extends over 12 amino acids. The V end lost 0 bases, the J end lost 5 bases, and 4 bases lay between the germline ends. CDR3 amino acids: CASSLDSETQYF. CDR3 DNA: TGTGCCAGCAGCTTAGACTCGGAGACCCAGTACTTC.

This clonotype was seen a few times. This chain links TRBV11-1 with TRBJ2-1; 9 bases line up with TRBD1. With 4 bases clipped from V and 9 bases from J, the junction kept 10 bases outside the gene matches. Germline CDR1 and CDR2: SGHAT and FQDESV (reference sequence). The CDR3 sequence is 15 residues long. The CDR3 nucleotides read TGTGCCAGCAGCTCAATTCCGGACAGGGGAAGTGAGCAGTTCTTC. It codes for CASSSIPDRGSEQFF.

This clonotype was picked up a small number of times. CDR3 sequence: CSGGQANTGELFF. CDR3 in DNA: TGCAGTGGTGGACAGGCAAACACCGGGGAGCTGTTTTTT. V usage is TRBV29-1 and J usage is TRBJ2-2, with TRBD1 matching 7 bases. Germline CDR1 and CDR2: SQVTM and ANQGSEA. There are 13 residues in the CDR3.

The chain recombines TRBV12-3 or TRBV12-4 with TRBJ1-2; D may be TRBD1 (5 bases). V lost 5 bases and J lost 6, with 10 bases in between. The CDR3 loop spans 12 amino acids. The CDR3 protein is CASSPGADGYTF. The DNA of the CDR3 is TGTGCCAGCAGTCCCGGGGCCGATGGCTACACCTTC.

This clonotype was picked up a small number of times. This chain uses TRBV4-2 with TRBJ2-3; no clear D. Germline CDR1 reads LGHNA; CDR2 reads YNFKEQ. V was clipped by 1 base and J by 1 base, with 18 bases between them. The CDR3 totals 18 residues. CDR3 region: CASSQAHRGIRGTDTQYF. The CDR3 region has the DNA TGTGCCAGCAGCCAAGCGCATAGAGGCATCCGGGGCACAGATACGCAGTATTTT.

This clonotype was recorded a few times. This chain connects TRBV15 to TRBJ1-6; D not certain. Germline CDR1 reads LNHNV; CDR2 reads YYDKDF (reference sequence). V shed 1 base and J shed 8 bases, with 6 bases lying between them. The CDR3 extends over 13 amino acids. CDR3 region: CATSRAPDSPLHF. The CDR3 DNA follows: TGTGCCACCAGCAGAGCCCCAGATTCACCCCTCCACTTT.

This clonotype was found a few times. The chain links TRBV20-1 to TRBJ2-7, with D possibly TRBD2 on 6 matching bases. The V end lost 7 bases, the J end lost 0 bases, and 13 bases lay between the germline ends. This CDR3 is 13 amino acids long. Germline V CDR1 and CDR2: DFQATT, SNEGSKA (reference sequence). This CDR3 reads CSVPGDFSYEQYF. The CDR3 nucleotides read TGCAGTGTCCCGGGGGACTTCTCCTACGAGCAGTACTTC.

V and J are TRBV4-2 and TRBJ1-3, with 8 bases matching TRBD1. Trimming removed 1 base from V and 1 base from J; junction bases left unmatched: 9. This CDR3 spans 18 amino acids. Germline CDR1 and CDR2: LGHNA and YNFKEQ. CDR3 in DNA: TGTGCCAGCAGCCAAGCCAGGGGGCCCTTGATATCTGGAAACACCATATATTTT. Translation gives CASSQARGPLISGNTIYF.

This clonotype occurred many times. This chain links TRBV7-2 with TRBJ2-5; D unresolved. The CDR3 consists of 14 residues. CDR1 is SGHTA and CDR2 is FQGNSA in the germline V gene. Trimming shortened V by 1 base and J by 1 base, and 7 bases separated the two germline ends. The CDR3 bases are TGTGCCAGCAGCTTAGGTCGAGCCCAAGAGACCCAGTACTTC. Amino acids: CASSLGRAQETQYF.